The rows below give T cell receptor beta chains drawn from one sample of a study of blood T cells in healthy people across ages. Each CDR3 protein gets one entry after TCRdb re-called the 5' RACE reads with MiXCR. This table has 1,500,000 or so distinct CDR3 sequences, about 42% appearing once. Sequenced sample: blood. The origin of the receptors is a woman aged 18-35 years in good health. CDR3s include the opening cysteine and the closing phenylalanine or tryptophan. Fields, in order: D gene, V gene, clone size, J gene, CDR3 DNA, CDR3 protein. A D gene is named only where the DNA matches it firmly. Size is stated for part of the rows, as once, few or many counts, or as a class when the clone is expanded.

-	TRBV3-1	many	TRBJ1-2	TGTGCCAGCAGCCAAATTGGCTATGGCTACACCTTC	CASSQIGYGYTF
-	TRBV5-1	-	TRBJ2-7	TGCGCCAGCAGCTTGGATCCCGGGGCCTACGAGCAGTACTTC	CASSLDPGAYEQYF
-	TRBV6-6	few	TRBJ1-4	TGTGCCAGCAGGGACAGCTACCGGACGCGAAATGAAAAACTGTTTTTT	CASRDSYRTRNEKLFF
-	TRBV28	-	TRBJ2-6	TGTGCCAGCAGTTTTACGGCCACTGGGGCCAACGTCCTGACTTTC	CASSFTATGANVLTF
-	TRBV4-1	-	TRBJ2-7	TGCGCCAGCAGCCAGAGGACGGCTCACGAGCAGTACTTC	CASSQRTAHEQYF
-	TRBV7-9	-	TRBJ2-7	TGTGCCAGCAGCTTAGCGCGGAGCGGTAGCTACTACGAGCAGTACTTC	CASSLARSGSYYEQYF
-	TRBV7-9	few	TRBJ2-7	TGTGCCGCAGGAGACTTGCCCTCCTACGAGCAGTACTTC	CAAGDLPSYEQYF
-	TRBV3-1	-	TRBJ1-2	TGTACCAGTAGCCAAGACAACTATGGCTACACCTTC	CTSSQDNYGYTF
-	TRBV15	once	TRBJ2-7	TGTGCCACCAGCAGAGATCTTAGCCCCTACGAGCAGTACTTC	CATSRDLSPYEQYF
-	TRBV2	-	TRBJ2-3	TGTGCCAGCAGTGACGAGGAGACAAGCACAGATACGCAGTATTTT	CASSDEETSTDTQYF
TRBD2	TRBV9	-	TRBJ2-7	TGTGCCAGCAGCCCCCAGCCTAGCGGCTCCTACGAGCAGTACTTC	CASSPQPSGSYEQYF
-	TRBV24-1	few	TRBJ1-2	TGTGCCACCAGTGATTCCCCGGGCCCTAAGGGAGACTATGGCTACACCTTC	CATSDSPGPKGDYGYTF
-	TRBV12-3/TRBV12-4	-	TRBJ2-7	TGTGCCAGCAGTTTGGACAGTTTCTACGAGCAGTACTTC	CASSLDSFYEQYF
-	TRBV29-1	few	TRBJ2-1	TGCAGCGTTGGTAATGGTGCCAATGAGCAGTTCTTC	CSVGNGANEQFF
-	TRBV9	-	TRBJ2-1	TGTGCCAGCAGCGTAGCTCCGGAATACAATGAGCAGTTCTTC	CASSVAPEYNEQFF
TRBD2	TRBV5-1	-	TRBJ2-1	TGCGCCAGCAGCCGACTCGGACTAGCGGGGGGGCGATACAATGAGCAGTTCTTC	CASSRLGLAGGRYNEQFF
-	TRBV9	-	TRBJ2-7	TGTGCCAGCAGCGTACCCTTTGTCCAGGAACCGCGGGGATACGAGCAGTACTTC	CASSVPFVQEPRGYEQYF
-	TRBV4-3	-	TRBJ2-4	TGCGCCAGCAGCCAAGGCGGGGTTTCCAAAAACATTCAGTACTTC	CASSQGGVSKNIQYF
TRBD1	TRBV7-2	-	TRBJ1-5	TGTGCCAGCAGCTCCAGGACAGGGGGGATCCATCAGCCCCAGCATTTT	CASSSRTGGIHQPQHF
TRBD1	TRBV11-3	-	TRBJ1-2	TGTGCCAGCAGCTTCACCGGGGGACAGGGGAATGGCTACACCTTC	CASSFTGGQGNGYTF
-	TRBV24-1	few	TRBJ2-1	TGTGCCACCAGTGATTTGTCGGGTAGCTCCTACAATGAGCAGTTCTTC	CATSDLSGSSYNEQFF
-	TRBV21-1	-	TRBJ2-3	TGTGCCAGCAGCAAACAACTAGCGGGGCACACAGATACGCAGTATTTT	CASSKQLAGHTDTQYF
TRBD1	TRBV30	-	TRBJ2-3	TGTGCCTGGAGTACAGGGGGCACGGATACGCAGTATTTT	CAWSTGGTDTQYF
TRBD2	TRBV27	few	TRBJ2-1	TGTGCCAGCACCACTAGCGGGAGTATCTCTGAGCAGTTCTTC	CASTTSGSISEQFF
TRBD2	TRBV28	-	TRBJ2-7	TGTGCCAGCAGTGCAACCGGGACTACCTACGAGCAGTACTTC	CASSATGTTYEQYF
TRBD1	TRBV25-1	few	TRBJ2-7	TGTGCCAGCAGTGTCCGGGACAGGGAGGCCCCCAGCTCCTACGAGCAGTACTTC	CASSVRDREAPSSYEQYF
-	TRBV2	-	TRBJ2-1	TGTGCCAGCAGTGATGAAGCGGTAGGGACCCATGAGCAGTTCTTC	CASSDEAVGTHEQFF
-	TRBV4-1	few	TRBJ1-2	TGCGCCAGCAGCCAAGGAGGGCGGTCTAACTATGGCTACACCTTC	CASSQGGRSNYGYTF
TRBD2	TRBV28	many	TRBJ2-7	TGTGCCAGCAGCGCTAGCGGGAGCCACGAGCAGTACTTC	CASSASGSHEQYF
-	TRBV13	few	TRBJ2-7	TGTGCCAGCAGCGGACGGGATACTAGCGAGCAGTACTTC	CASSGRDTSEQYF
-	TRBV25-1	-	TRBJ2-7	TGTGCCAGCAGTGAAGGGAGAAAAGGATCCTACAATGAGCAGTACTTC	CASSEGRKGSYNEQYF
-	TRBV7-3	-	TRBJ1-1	TGTGCCAGCAGCTTACGGCAAGGAATGGACGCTTTCTTT	CASSLRQGMDAFF
-	TRBV27	-	TRBJ2-6	TGTGCCAGCAGGACGATGGGGGGTCTCGGGGCCAACGTCCTGACTTTC	CASRTMGGLGANVLTF
-	TRBV5-1	-	TRBJ2-1	TGCGCCAGCAGCCTGGACAGTAACAATGAGCAGTTCTTC	CASSLDSNNEQFF
TRBD2	TRBV20-1	-	TRBJ2-7	TGCAGTGCTAGAGTGCGTAGCGGGAGGTACGAGCAGTACTTC	CSARVRSGRYEQYF
TRBD2	TRBV7-2	few	TRBJ2-1	TGTGCCAGCAGCTTAGTGGCTAGCGGTGGGAGCAATGAGCAGTTCTTC	CASSLVASGGSNEQFF
-	TRBV4-3	-	TRBJ1-3	TGCGCCAGCAGCCAAGAATGGGGGGCGGGAGGAAACACCATATATTTT	CASSQEWGAGGNTIYF
TRBD1	TRBV4-3	-	TRBJ2-1	TGCGCCAGCAGCAGTGGACAGGGACGCAACAATGAGCAGTTCTTC	CASSSGQGRNNEQFF
-	TRBV6-6	-	TRBJ2-2	TGTGCCAGCAGTTACTCGAGCCAGGAAAACACCGGGGAGCTGTTTTTT	CASSYSSQENTGELFF
-	TRBV9	many	TRBJ1-1	TGTGCCAGCAGAACAGTGAACACTGAAGCTTTCTTT	CASRTVNTEAFF
-	TRBV10-3	-	TRBJ1-1	TGTGCCATCAGTGGGTCAGTGGGTGAAGCTTTCTTT	CAISGSVGEAFF
-	TRBV24-1	-	TRBJ1-1	TGTGCCACCAGAGAGAGTTTGAACACTGAAGCTTTCTTT	CATRESLNTEAFF
-	TRBV10-3	-	TRBJ2-3	TGTGCCATCAGGGATGGAGCGAGGGCGCAGTATTTT	CAIRDGARAQYF
-	TRBV20-1	few	TRBJ2-5	TGCAGTGCTCGACTACCACAAGAGACCCAGTACTTC	CSARLPQETQYF
-	TRBV5-1	-	TRBJ2-3	TGCGCCAGCAGCTTGGATGGGTTGGGAGATACGCAGTATTTT	CASSLDGLGDTQYF
TRBD1	TRBV28	-	TRBJ1-2	TGTGCCAGCAGTCTCGGGACAGGGGTTTTGTATGGCTACACCTTC	CASSLGTGVLYGYTF
-	TRBV7-2	-	TRBJ1-5	TGTGCCAGCAGCAACATTGTAGGGGAGACCCAGCATTTT	CASSNIVGETQHF
-	TRBV9	-	TRBJ1-1	TGTGCCAGCAGCGTAGGTGGCGGGACACAAGCTTTCTTT	CASSVGGGTQAFF
-	TRBV7-2	-	TRBJ1-4	TGTGCCAGCAGCTTAGCAGGTGTCCTACTTAATGAAAAACTGTTTTTT	CASSLAGVLLNEKLFF
-	TRBV20-1	-	TRBJ2-1	TGCAGTGCTAGAGGGGACAAAGGGAACAATGAGCAGTTCTTC	CSARGDKGNNEQFF
-	TRBV6-5	few	TRBJ2-3	TGTGCCAGCAGTTACGATGGCGCGGGTCCGTCCATCGGTACGCAGTATTTT	CASSYDGAGPSIGTQYF
-	TRBV18	-	TRBJ2-7	TGTGCCAGCTCAATCGGGGATGTGGAGCAGTACTTC	CASSIGDVEQYF